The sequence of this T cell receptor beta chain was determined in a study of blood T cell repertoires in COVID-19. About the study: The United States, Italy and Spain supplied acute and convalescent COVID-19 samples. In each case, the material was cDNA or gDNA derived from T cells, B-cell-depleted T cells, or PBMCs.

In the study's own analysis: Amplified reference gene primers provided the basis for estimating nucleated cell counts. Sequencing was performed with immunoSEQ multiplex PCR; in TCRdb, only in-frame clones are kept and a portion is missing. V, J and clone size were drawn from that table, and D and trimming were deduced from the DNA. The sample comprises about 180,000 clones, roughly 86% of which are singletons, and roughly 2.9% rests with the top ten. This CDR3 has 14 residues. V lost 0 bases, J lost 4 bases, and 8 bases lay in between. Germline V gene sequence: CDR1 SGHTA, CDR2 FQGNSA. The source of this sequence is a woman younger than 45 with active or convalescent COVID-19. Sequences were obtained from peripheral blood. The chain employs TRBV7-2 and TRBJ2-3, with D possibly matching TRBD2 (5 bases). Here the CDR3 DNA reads TGTGCCAGCAGCTTAGCTCTAGCACCAGATACGCAGTATTTT. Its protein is CASSLALAPDTQYF.